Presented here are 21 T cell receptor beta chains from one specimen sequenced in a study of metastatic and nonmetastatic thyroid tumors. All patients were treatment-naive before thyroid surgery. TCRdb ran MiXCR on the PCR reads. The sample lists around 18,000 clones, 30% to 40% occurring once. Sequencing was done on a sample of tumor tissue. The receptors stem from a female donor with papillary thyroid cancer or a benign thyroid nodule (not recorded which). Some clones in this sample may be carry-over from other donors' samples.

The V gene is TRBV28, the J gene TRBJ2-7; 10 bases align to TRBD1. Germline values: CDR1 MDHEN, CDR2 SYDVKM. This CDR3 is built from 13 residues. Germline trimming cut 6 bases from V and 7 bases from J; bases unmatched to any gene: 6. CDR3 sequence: CASRGRDRGEQYF. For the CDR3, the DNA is TGTGCCAGCAGGGGCCGGGACAGGGGTGAGCAGTACTTC.

As DNA, the CDR3 is TGCAGTGGTAACAGGGTTCTTCGCTCCTACGAGCAGTACTTC. It translates to CSGNRVLRSYEQYF. The V and J genes are TRBV20-1 and TRBJ2-7; D perhaps matches TRBD1 (6 bases). CDR1 and CDR2 (germline): DFQATT, SNEGSKA (reference sequence). The length of the CDR3 is 14 residues. The ends were cut back, 7 bases at V and 0 bases at J, with 16 bases in the middle.

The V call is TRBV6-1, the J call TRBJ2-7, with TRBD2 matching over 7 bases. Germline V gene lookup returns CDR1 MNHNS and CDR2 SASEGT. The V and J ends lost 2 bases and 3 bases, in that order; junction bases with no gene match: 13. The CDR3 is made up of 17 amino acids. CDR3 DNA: TGTGCCAGCAGTGAATGCCTCAAGGGCGGGAGTATCTACGAGCAGTACTTC. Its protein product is CASSECLKGGSIYEQYF.

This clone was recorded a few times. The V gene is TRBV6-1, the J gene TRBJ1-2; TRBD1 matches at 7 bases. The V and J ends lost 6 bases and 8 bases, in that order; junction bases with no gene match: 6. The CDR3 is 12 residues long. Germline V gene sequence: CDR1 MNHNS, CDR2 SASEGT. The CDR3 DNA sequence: TGTGCCAGCAGAACAGGGGCAAGGGGCTACACCTTC. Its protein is CASRTGARGYTF.

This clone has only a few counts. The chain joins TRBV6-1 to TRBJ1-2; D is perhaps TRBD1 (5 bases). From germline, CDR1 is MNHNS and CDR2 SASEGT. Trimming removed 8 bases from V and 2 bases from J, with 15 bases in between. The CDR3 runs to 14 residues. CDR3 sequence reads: CASFLRGINYGYTF. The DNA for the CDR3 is TGTGCCAGCTTTTTAAGGGGCATCAACTATGGCTACACCTTC.

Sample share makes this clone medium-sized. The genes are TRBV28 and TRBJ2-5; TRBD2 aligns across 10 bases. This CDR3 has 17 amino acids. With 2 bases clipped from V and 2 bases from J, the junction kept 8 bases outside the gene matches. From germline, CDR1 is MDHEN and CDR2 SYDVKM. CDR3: CASSLGLAGVGQETQYF. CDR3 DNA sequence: TGTGCCAGCAGTTTAGGCCTAGCGGGAGTTGGGCAAGAGACCCAGTACTTC.

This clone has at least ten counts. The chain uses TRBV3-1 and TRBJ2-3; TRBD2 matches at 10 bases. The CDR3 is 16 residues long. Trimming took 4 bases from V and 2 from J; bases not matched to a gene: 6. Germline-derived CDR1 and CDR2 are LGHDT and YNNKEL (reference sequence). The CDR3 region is CASSRRLAGSTDTQYF. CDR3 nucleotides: TGTGCCAGCAGCCGAAGACTAGCGGGTTCCACAGATACGCAGTATTTT.

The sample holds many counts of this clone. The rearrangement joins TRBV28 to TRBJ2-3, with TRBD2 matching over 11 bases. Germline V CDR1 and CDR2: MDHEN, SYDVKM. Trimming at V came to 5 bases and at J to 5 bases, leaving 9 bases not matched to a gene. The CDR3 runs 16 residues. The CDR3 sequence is CASSLTSGRQKDTQYF. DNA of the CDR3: TGTGCCAGCAGTCTTACTAGCGGGAGACAGAAAGATACGCAGTATTTT.

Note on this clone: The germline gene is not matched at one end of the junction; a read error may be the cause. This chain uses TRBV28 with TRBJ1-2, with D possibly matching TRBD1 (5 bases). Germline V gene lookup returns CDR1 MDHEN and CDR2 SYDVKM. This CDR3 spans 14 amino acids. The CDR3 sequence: CASSLEGRHYVYTF. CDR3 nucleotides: TGTGCCAGCAGTTTGGAGGGGAGGCACTATGTCTACACCTTC.

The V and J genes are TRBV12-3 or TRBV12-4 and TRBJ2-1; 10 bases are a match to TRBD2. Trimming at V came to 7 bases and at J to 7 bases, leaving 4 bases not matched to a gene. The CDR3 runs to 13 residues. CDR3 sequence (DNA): TGTGCCAGCAACCCTAGCGGGAGAAATGAGCAGTTCTTC. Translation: CASNPSGRNEQFF.

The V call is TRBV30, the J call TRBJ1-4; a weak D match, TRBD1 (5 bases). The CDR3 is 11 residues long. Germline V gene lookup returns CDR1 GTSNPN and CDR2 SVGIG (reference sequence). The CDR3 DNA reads TGTCTAGACAGAAACGGGGAAAAACTGTTTTTT. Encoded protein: CLDRNGEKLFF. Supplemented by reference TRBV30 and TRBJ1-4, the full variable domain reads SQTIHQWPATLVQPVGSPLSLECTVEGTSNPNLYWYRQAAGRGLQLLFYSVGIGQISSEVPQNLSASRPQDRQFILSSKKLLLSDSGFYLCLDRNGEKLFFGSGTQLSVL.

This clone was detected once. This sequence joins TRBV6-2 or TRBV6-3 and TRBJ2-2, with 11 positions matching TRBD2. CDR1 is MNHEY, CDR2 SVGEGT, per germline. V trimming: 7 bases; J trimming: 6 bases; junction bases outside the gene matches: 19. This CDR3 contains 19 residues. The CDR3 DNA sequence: TGTGCCAGCACCGAGATGAGGGGGCTAGCGGGAGGTAGCGCCGGGGAGCTGTTTTTT. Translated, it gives CASTEMRGLAGGSAGELFF.

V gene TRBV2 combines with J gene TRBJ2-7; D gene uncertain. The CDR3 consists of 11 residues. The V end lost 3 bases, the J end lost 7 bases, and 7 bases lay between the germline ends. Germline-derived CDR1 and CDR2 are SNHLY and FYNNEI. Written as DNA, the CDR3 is TGTGCCAGCAGTGACGCCGAGGAGCAGTACTTC. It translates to CASSDAEEQYF.

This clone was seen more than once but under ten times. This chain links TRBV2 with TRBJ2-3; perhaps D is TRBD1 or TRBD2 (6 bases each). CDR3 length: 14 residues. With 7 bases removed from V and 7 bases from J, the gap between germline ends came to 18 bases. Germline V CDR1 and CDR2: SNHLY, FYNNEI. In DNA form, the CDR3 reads TGTGCCAGCACCGAGGGCCTAGGGGGGAATACGCAGTATTTT. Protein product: CASTEGLGGNTQYF.

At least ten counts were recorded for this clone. The CDR3 protein is CASSPLGTGGGYTF. CDR3 bases: TGTGCCAGCAGCCCCCTCGGGACAGGGGGCGGCTACACCTTC. V and J are TRBV7-9 and TRBJ1-2, with TRBD1 matching over 12 bases. Trimming cost V 5 bases and J 8 bases; bases outside gene matches: 6. CDR1 is SEHNR, CDR2 FQNEAQ, per germline (reference sequence). The CDR3 covers 14 residues.

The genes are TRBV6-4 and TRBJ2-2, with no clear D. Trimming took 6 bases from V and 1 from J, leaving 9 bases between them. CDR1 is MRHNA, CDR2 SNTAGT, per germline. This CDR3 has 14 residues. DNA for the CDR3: TGTGCCAGCAGGATAGCAGAGAACACCGGGGAGCTGTTTTTT. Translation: CASRIAENTGELFF.

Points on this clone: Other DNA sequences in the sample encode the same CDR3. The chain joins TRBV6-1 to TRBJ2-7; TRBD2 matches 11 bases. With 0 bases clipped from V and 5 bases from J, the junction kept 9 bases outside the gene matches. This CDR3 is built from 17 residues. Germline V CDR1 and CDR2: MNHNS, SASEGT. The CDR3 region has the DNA TGTGCCAGCAGTGAAGCAGTTTCACTAGCGGGAGTCGACGAGCAGTACTTC. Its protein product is CASSEAVSLAGVDEQYF.

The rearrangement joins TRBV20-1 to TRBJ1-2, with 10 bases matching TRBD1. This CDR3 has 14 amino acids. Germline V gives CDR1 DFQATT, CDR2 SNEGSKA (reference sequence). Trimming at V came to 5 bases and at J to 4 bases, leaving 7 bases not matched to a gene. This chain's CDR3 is CSASGQGVSYGYTF. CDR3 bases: TGCAGTGCTTCCGGACAGGGGGTTAGCTATGGCTACACCTTC.

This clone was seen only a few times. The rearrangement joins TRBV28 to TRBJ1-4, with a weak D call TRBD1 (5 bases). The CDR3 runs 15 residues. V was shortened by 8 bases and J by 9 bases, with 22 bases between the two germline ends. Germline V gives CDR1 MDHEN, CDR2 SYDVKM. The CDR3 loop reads CASVSNRDLLQKLFF. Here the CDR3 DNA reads TGTGCCAGCGTATCGAACCGGGACCTCCTTCAAAAACTGTTTTTT.

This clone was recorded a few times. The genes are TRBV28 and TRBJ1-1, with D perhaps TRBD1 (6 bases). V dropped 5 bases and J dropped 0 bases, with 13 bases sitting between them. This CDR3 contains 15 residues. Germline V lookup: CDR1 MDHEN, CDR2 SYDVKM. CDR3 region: CASSTQTGLNTEAFF. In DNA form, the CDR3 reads TGTGCCAGCAGTACCCAGACAGGCCTGAACACTGAAGCTTTCTTT.

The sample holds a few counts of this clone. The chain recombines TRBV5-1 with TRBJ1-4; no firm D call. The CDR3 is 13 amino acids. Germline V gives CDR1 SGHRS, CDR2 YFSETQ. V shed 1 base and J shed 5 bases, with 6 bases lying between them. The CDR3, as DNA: TGCGCCAGCAGCTTGTACACCAATGAAAAACTGTTTTTT. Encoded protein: CASSLYTNEKLFF.